This T cell receptor beta chain was recorded in a study of beta chain features in type 1 diabetes. Study overall: Patients looked much like healthy donors when it came to age, gender and cell yields. General study findings and limits: TCRB CDR3s from Type 1 diabetes patients were moderately but significantly shorter in all four CD4+ subsets.

The CDR3 sequence is 16 residues long. The V end lost 1 base, the J end lost 10 bases, and 20 bases lay between the germline ends. The germline V gene has CDR1 SGHTS and CDR2 YDEGEE. This clone appeared a few times. Antigen unknown. Stem cell-like memory, regulatory, central memory and naive CD4+ cells were sorted via CD45RO/CCR7/CD25/CD127/CD95/CD27. As every portion of the isolated RNA was reverse transcribed, the sequencing read expressed TCRB transcripts. Only in-frame clones appear in the TCRdb table, and some are missing; sequencing was by immunoSEQ multiplex PCR. The data hold around 360,000 clones, with roughly 12% observed a single time.

This TCR was recovered from a woman aged 18-29 years with type 1 diabetes. The genes are TRBV5-8 and TRBJ2-2; D is possibly TRBD1 (6 bases). The sample taken for sequencing was naive CD4+ T cells from blood. CDR3 sequence: CASSLPSWGQRSELFF. In nucleotides, the CDR3 is TGTGCCAGCAGCTTGCCATCATGGGGACAACGATCGGAGCTGTTTTTT.